These T cell receptor beta chains were read from a single sample in a study of blood T cell repertoires in COVID-19. Repertoires were generated with immunoSEQ multiplex PCR, while TCRdb's copy carries only in-frame clones and drops some. The table has over 35,000 clones, 70% to 90% seen once. Specimen: peripheral blood. These receptors were collected from a man in his fifties or sixties with active COVID-19. Each CDR3 is given with its conserved first and last residue. Fields, in order: CDR3 DNA, CDR3 protein, clone size, D gene, J gene, V gene, CDR3 length. A D gene is named only where the DNA matches it firmly. Clone size appears in some rows only: once, few, many, or a class for an expanded clone.

TGTGCCGTCCGACAGGGGGCCGGAGGAGGCTACACCTTC | CAVRQGAGGGYTF | NA | TRBD1 | TRBJ1-2 | TRBV25-1 | 13
TGTGCCAGCAGCCCACGGAGCGGGGTGAACACCGGGGAGCTGTTTTTT | CASSPRSGVNTGELFF | NA | TRBD2 | TRBJ2-2 | TRBV7-3 | 16
TGTGCCAGCAGCTCTAGCGCGACCTCTTACGAGCAGTACTTC | CASSSSATSYEQYF | NA | NA | TRBJ2-7 | TRBV7-2 | 14
TGCGCCAGCAGCCACCCAGGGGCCGACAGGGGCCCTACCTACGAGCAGTACTTC | CASSHPGADRGPTYEQYF | NA | TRBD1 | TRBJ2-7 | TRBV4-1 | 18
TGTGCAAGTCGCTGCGCGCAAAGGGAGGAAAAACTGTTTTTT | CASRCAQREEKLFF | NA | NA | TRBJ1-4 | TRBV12-2 | 14
TGCAGCTCTCAGGGGTTGGATGGCTACACCTTC | CSSQGLDGYTF | few | NA | TRBJ1-2 | TRBV20-1 | 11
TGTGCCAGCAGCCAACTAGCGGGAGGGCAAGAGACCCAGTACTTC | CASSQLAGGQETQYF | NA | TRBD2 | TRBJ2-5 | TRBV3-1/TRBV3-2 | 15
TGTGCCAGCATTACTAGCGGCGATACCTACAATGAGCAGTTCTTC | CASITSGDTYNEQFF | NA | TRBD2 | TRBJ2-1 | TRBV11-1 | 15
TGTGCCAGCAAGGAGGGGGCTGGCACAGATACGCAGTATTTT | CASKEGAGTDTQYF | NA | NA | TRBJ2-3 | TRBV2 | 14
TGCGCCAGCAGCTTGTCAGGGGCAGGCGAGACCCAGTACTTC | CASSLSGAGETQYF | NA | NA | TRBJ2-5 | TRBV5-1 | 14
TGTGCCAGCAGCCCAGGGGGCTCCTACGAGCAGTACTTC | CASSPGGSYEQYF | once | TRBD1 | TRBJ2-7 | TRBV11-2 | 13
TGTGCCACCAGGGTAGTTACTGAAGCTTTCTTT | CATRVVTEAFF | NA | NA | TRBJ1-1 | TRBV12-3/TRBV12-4 | 11
TGTGCCAGTAGTACGCGAGGCCTCTCCTACGAGCAGTACTTC | CASSTRGLSYEQYF | NA | NA | TRBJ2-7 | TRBV19 | 14
TGTGCCAGCAGGGACATAGAGCAGTACTTC | CASRDIEQYF | NA | NA | TRBJ2-7 | TRBV28 | 10
TGTGCCAGCAGTGAAATAAACAGGTCAGGAACAGATACGCAGTATTTT | CASSEINRSGTDTQYF | NA | NA | TRBJ2-3 | TRBV6-1 | 16
TGTGCCAGCAGCAGTATAGCGGGAGGGCCGGCCAATGAGCAGTTCTTC | CASSSIAGGPANEQFF | NA | TRBD2 | TRBJ2-1 | TRBV3-1/TRBV3-2 | 16
TGTGCCAGCAGCCAACGAGAGGATACGCAGTATTTT | CASSQREDTQYF | few | NA | TRBJ2-3 | TRBV7-9 | 12
TGTGCCAGCAGTGGACAGGGGAACACTGAAGCTTTCTTT | CASSGQGNTEAFF | few | TRBD1 | TRBJ1-1 | TRBV2 | 13
TGTGCCAGCCTTGACAGCCCCCCGGTTGGCACTGAAGCTTTCTTT | CASLDSPPVGTEAFF | NA | NA | TRBJ1-1 | TRBV6-5 | 15
TGTGCCAGCAGTTACCCCGAGGACTATCAGCCCCAGCATTTT | CASSYPEDYQPQHF | NA | NA | TRBJ1-5 | TRBV6-6 | 14
TGTGCCAGCTCACGCCCCGGGACACTTGGGACTGAAGCTTTCTTT | CASSRPGTLGTEAFF | few | NA | TRBJ1-1 | TRBV18 | 15
TGCGCCAGCAGCGCGCGAGGGGGAGGGACTTATGGCTACACCTTC | CASSARGGGTYGYTF | NA | NA | TRBJ1-2 | TRBV10-2 | 15
TGTGCCAGCTCACTTATGGCCGGGACAGGGTTCCCTGAAGCTTTCTTT | CASSLMAGTGFPEAFF | NA | TRBD1 | TRBJ1-1 | TRBV18 | 16
TGCGCCAGCAGCCAACCGGGACAGCTAAACTCTGGAAACACCATATATTTT | CASSQPGQLNSGNTIYF | few | TRBD1 | TRBJ1-3 | TRBV4-1 | 17
TGTGCCAGCAGCTCCGGGACTAGCGGGTTTCAACCAACCGGGGAGCAGTACTTC | CASSSGTSGFQPTGEQYF | NA | TRBD2 | TRBJ2-7 | TRBV5-4 | 18
TGCGCCAGCAGCCATTGGGGCTATACAGGAAGCGGGGAGCTGTTTTTT | CASSHWGYTGSGELFF | NA | NA | TRBJ2-2 | TRBV4-3 | 16
TGTGCCAGCAGTGCGACACCTGGCACCGGGGAGCTGTTTTTT | CASSATPGTGELFF | NA | NA | TRBJ2-2 | TRBV6-4 | 14
TGCGCCAGCAGCTTGGTAGCAGATACGCAGTATTTT | CASSLVADTQYF | NA | NA | TRBJ2-3 | TRBV5-1 | 12
TGTGCCAGCTCACCGGCACAGTCCTCCTACGAGCAGTACTTC | CASSPAQSSYEQYF | NA | NA | TRBJ2-7 | TRBV18 | 14
TGTGCCAGCAGCTTCGGACTAGCGGAAGTTAACACCGGGGAGCTGTTTTTT | CASSFGLAEVNTGELFF | NA | TRBD2 | TRBJ2-2 | TRBV5-5 | 17
TGTGCCAGCAGCTGGGCCGGGACAGGGGGCGGCACCTACGAGCAGTACTTC | CASSWAGTGGGTYEQYF | NA | TRBD1 | TRBJ2-7 | TRBV5-8 | 17
TGTGCCAGCAGCTTGTTTTCCGCAAGCGGGAGCTCCTACAATGAGCAGTTCTTC | CASSLFSASGSSYNEQFF | NA | TRBD2 | TRBJ2-1 | TRBV5-6 | 18
TGTGCCAGCAGCAGGAGAGAGACCCAGTACTTC | CASSRRETQYF | NA | NA | TRBJ2-5 | TRBV6-2/TRBV6-3 | 11
TGTGCAAGTCGCTTCGTGATTTTTCGACAGGGACACGAGACCCAGTACTTC | CASRFVIFRQGHETQYF | NA | NA | TRBJ2-5 | TRBV12-2 | 17
TGTGCCAGCAGCAAGGCAGCGGGAGTGTACGAGCAGTACTTC | CASSKAAGVYEQYF | NA | NA | TRBJ2-7 | TRBV21-1 | 14
TGTGCCAGCAGTTACCCCGAGAATAATTCACCCCTCCACTTT | CASSYPENNSPLHF | NA | NA | TRBJ1-6 | TRBV6-6 | 14
TGTGCCAGCAGGCCCGGGACAGGGAGGGAGGGCTACACCTTC | CASRPGTGREGYTF | NA | TRBD1 | TRBJ1-2 | TRBV2 | 14
TGTGCCAGCAGTTACACAGGGCGCGTGGAGACCCAGTACTTC | CASSYTGRVETQYF | NA | NA | TRBJ2-5 | TRBV6-2/TRBV6-3 | 14
TGTGCCAGCAGTTTACCCGGGACTAGCGGGAGTATCGGTCAGTACTTC | CASSLPGTSGSIGQYF | once | TRBD2 | TRBJ2-7 | TRBV28 | 16
TGTGCCAGCAGCTTACAAGCGTCCGGAAACACCATATATTTT | CASSLQASGNTIYF | NA | NA | TRBJ1-3 | TRBV7-9 | 14
TGTGCCAGCTTCGGGAGGGCACTCAACTACGAGCAGTACTTC | CASFGRALNYEQYF | NA | TRBD2 | TRBJ2-7 | TRBV6-5 | 14
TGCGCCAGCAGCCAACCCGACAGGGGAAATAATCAGCCCCAGCATTTT | CASSQPDRGNNQPQHF | NA | TRBD1 | TRBJ1-5 | TRBV4-1 | 16
TGTGCCAGCAGTCTCCAGGCCGCGGGTGGAAACACCATATATTTT | CASSLQAAGGNTIYF | NA | NA | TRBJ1-3 | TRBV2 | 15